The 24 T cell receptor beta chains in this list originate from one sample, sequenced in a study of blood T cell repertoires in COVID-19 (dated by TCRdb to between 2020 and 2021). Receptor libraries were prepared by the immunoSEQ multiplex PCR assay. Not all clones reach the TCRdb copy of this immuneACCESS table, which keeps in-frame sequences only. Checked studies attribute under half of the gap to unresolved V genes and leave the rest unexplained. This sample has about 98,000 clones in its table, and around 90% of those were observed once. 3% of the sample rests with the top ten. Material: peripheral blood. These receptors originate from a man over 45 with active or convalescent COVID-19.

This sequence joins TRBV18 and TRBJ1-2; 8 bases map to TRBD1. The ends lost 4 bases at V and 3 bases at J; junction bases unmatched: 1. CDR3 length: 13 residues. CDR1 and CDR2 (germline): KGHSH, LQKENI. CDR3 coding DNA: TGTGCCAGCTCACTGGACAGGGACTATGGCTACACCTTC. Translation gives CASSLDRDYGYTF.

The chain uses TRBV7-2 and TRBJ1-5; 9 positions agree with TRBD1. The CDR3 is 15 residues long. The V gene's germline CDR1 is SGHTA and CDR2 FQGNSA. V was clipped by 7 bases and J by 4 bases; unmatched bases: 8. Here the CDR3 reads CASNKQGAFNQPQHF. For the CDR3, the DNA is TGTGCCAGCAACAAACAGGGGGCGTTTAATCAGCCCCAGCATTTT.

The chain couples TRBV23-1 to TRBJ1-5; a possible D gene is TRBD1 (5 bases). TRBV23-1 is assigned to the ORF class and has an uncertain function. The CDR3 consists of 15 residues. The ends were cut back, 7 bases at V and 1 base at J, with 14 bases in the middle. DNA for the CDR3: TGCGCCAGCACCCCGCAGGGTGCGAGCAATCAGCCCCAGCATTTT. The encoded protein is CASTPQGASNQPQHF.

This rearrangement joins TRBV5-1 to TRBJ1-2, with 7 bases lining up with TRBD1. The CDR3 is 13 residues long. The V segment lost 3 bases and the J segment 3 bases; nucleotides outside the gene matches: 2. Germline CDR1 reads SGHRS; CDR2 reads YFSETQ. The CDR3 nucleotides are TGCGCCAGCAGCTACGGGACAGACTATGGCTACACCTTC. This gives the protein CASSYGTDYGYTF.

The rearrangement links TRBV2 to TRBJ2-7; D is perhaps TRBD1 (6 bases). The CDR3 loop spans 15 amino acids. Germline V lookup: CDR1 SNHLY, CDR2 FYNNEI. V lost 3 bases and J lost 4, with 16 bases in between. For the CDR3, the DNA is TGTGCCAGCAGTGAGGCCCCCCAGGGGCCTTACGAGCAGTACTTC. Translated: CASSEAPQGPYEQYF.

This chain joins TRBV28 and TRBJ2-7, with D maybe TRBD2 (5 bases). Trimming took off 4 bases at V and 3 bases at J, with 10 bases between the two ends. CDR1 is MDHEN and CDR2 is SYDVKM in the germline V gene. The CDR3 is 13 residues long. The CDR3 DNA sequence: TGTGCCAGCAGTTCCCCGGGATTCTACGAGCAGTACGTC. Its protein product is CASSSPGFYEQYV.

The V and J genes are TRBV6-5 and TRBJ2-3; tentatively, D is TRBD2 (5 bases). CDR1 and CDR2 (germline): MNHEY, SVGAGI. V was clipped by 7 bases and J by 6 bases, with 11 bases between them. The length of the CDR3 is 12 residues. CDR3 amino acids: CASKEVVDTQYF. The CDR3 region has the DNA TGTGCCAGCAAGGAGGTCGTCGATACGCAGTATTTT.

This clone was counted a single time. The chain combines TRBV18 with TRBJ2-2; no clear D. Germline CDR1 reads KGHSH; CDR2 reads LQKENI. Trimming took off 6 bases at V and 2 bases at J, with 10 bases between the two ends. The CDR3 covers 14 residues. CDR3 amino acids: CASSLGLNTGELFF. DNA of the CDR3: TGTGCCAGCTCCCTTGGGCTTAACACCGGGGAGCTGTTTTTT.

This clone was recorded only once. This chain links TRBV6-1 with TRBJ2-5; 7 nucleotides align to TRBD2. CDR1 MNHNS and CDR2 SASEGT come from the germline V gene. Unmatched junction bases numbered 13, after V lost 4 bases and J lost 5 bases. The length of the CDR3 is 16 residues. CDR3 DNA sequence: TGTGCCAGCAGTGGGGACCTGGGGGGGATAATCGAGACCCAGTACTTC. This sequence encodes CASSGDLGGIIETQYF.

The chain recombines TRBV5-5 with TRBJ2-1, with 8 bases matching TRBD2. The V gene end was trimmed by 2 bases and the J gene end by 7 bases; junction bases not matched to a gene: 8. Germline CDR1 SGHKS, CDR2 YYEKEE (reference sequence). The CDR3 runs to 15 residues. This chain's CDR3 is CASSFSAGGRNEQFF. The CDR3 coding sequence is TGTGCCAGCAGCTTCTCCGCGGGGGGTCGAAATGAGCAGTTCTTC.

The chain couples TRBV2 to TRBJ2-3; TRBD2 aligns across 7 bases. The J segment lost 2 bases and the V segment lost 7 bases, leaving 6 bases of the junction unmatched. The CDR3 runs 14 residues. CDR1 and CDR2 (germline): SNHLY, FYNNEI. CDR3 loop: CASTGAGPTDTQYF. CDR3 DNA: TGTGCCAGCACAGGAGCGGGGCCCACAGATACGCAGTATTTT. The whole variable domain, remainder taken from reference TRBV2 and TRBJ2-3, is EPEVTQTPSHQVTQMGQEVILRCVPISNHLYFYWYRQILGQKVEFLVSFYNNEISEKSEIFDDQFSVERPDGSNFTLKIRSTKLEDSAMYFCASTGAGPTDTQYFGPGTRLTVL.

This clone was counted a few times. This chain connects TRBV6-4 to TRBJ2-3, with no clear D. The V gene's germline CDR1 is MRHNA and CDR2 SNTAGT. This CDR3 region has 13 residues. Trimming took 6 bases from V and 5 from J, leaving 12 bases between them. The CDR3 loop reads CASSLMPKDTQYF. CDR3 nucleotide sequence: TGTGCCAGCAGCCTCATGCCTAAAGATACGCAGTATTTT.

V is TRBV28 and J is TRBJ1-5, with D possibly TRBD1 on 6 matching bases. V dropped 5 bases and J dropped 3 bases, with 11 bases sitting between them. CDR1 MDHEN and CDR2 SYDVKM come from the germline V gene. This CDR3 region has 14 residues. The CDR3: CASSSGTYNQPQHF. DNA for the CDR3: TGTGCCAGCAGTAGCGGGACATACAATCAGCCCCAGCATTTT.

The V gene is TRBV6-1, the J gene TRBJ1-5, with a weak D call TRBD1 (6 bases). Germline V gene data show CDR1 as MNHNS and CDR2 as SASEGT. The CDR3 has 15 amino acids. Trimming took 1 base from V and 1 from J, leaving 8 bases between them. The CDR3 DNA is TGTGCCAGCAGTGAAGTGGGGGCAAGCAATCAGCCCCAGCATTTT. Translation gives CASSEVGASNQPQHF.

The chain employs TRBV7-2 and TRBJ2-7; D is perhaps TRBD2 (6 bases). V was cut by 1 base and J by 4 bases, with 17 bases left in between. The CDR3 has 16 amino acids. Germline-derived CDR1 and CDR2 are SGHTA and FQGNSA. CDR3 residues: CASSLDPQRALYEQYF. CDR3 sequence (DNA): TGTGCCAGCAGCTTAGACCCGCAGCGGGCCCTTTACGAGCAGTACTTC.

The chain employs TRBV5-4 and TRBJ1-4; 7 bases align to TRBD1. The CDR3 sequence is 16 residues long. Germline V lookup: CDR1 SGHNT, CDR2 YYREEE (reference sequence). With V trimmed by 3 bases and J by 0 bases, 5 bases remained unmatched. CDR3 nucleotides: TGTGCCAGCAGCTCGGGACAGAAGTCAACTAATGAAAAACTGTTTTTT. It encodes CASSSGQKSTNEKLFF.

J is TRBJ2-2 and V is TRBV5-8, with D possibly matching TRBD2 (6 bases). CDR1 and CDR2 from the germline V gene are SGHTS and YDEGEE. This CDR3 is built from 15 residues. V was pared by 3 bases and J by 2 bases, with 11 bases between. The CDR3 bases are TGTGCCAGCAGCTGGGACGGACTAAACACCGGGGAGCTGTTTTTT. It specifies CASSWDGLNTGELFF.

The chain uses TRBV5-1 and TRBJ1-1; 11 nucleotides line up with TRBD1. The CDR3 loop spans 15 amino acids. The germline V gene encodes CDR1 SGHRS and CDR2 YFSETQ. V lost 4 bases to trimming and J lost 5 bases; unmatched junction nucleotides: 7. Here the CDR3 reads CASSPGDRGWTEAFF. The CDR3 nucleotides read TGCGCCAGCAGCCCCGGGGACAGGGGGTGGACTGAAGCTTTCTTT.

The chain employs TRBV6-5 and TRBJ2-7; D call uncertain. Trimming left V 0 bases short and J 3 bases short, with 6 bases between. The CDR3 spans 13 residues. CDR1 and CDR2 from the germline V gene are MNHEY and SVGAGI. This CDR3 reads CASSYSYNYEQYV. CDR3 sequence (DNA): TGTGCCAGCAGTTACTCTTACAACTACGAGCAGTACGTC.

This clone was observed a single time. Written as DNA, the CDR3 is TGTGCCAGCAGACTAGCGGGGAGCTCCTACGAGCAGTACTTC. Encoded protein: CASRLAGSSYEQYF. The chain couples TRBV6-5 to TRBJ2-7; 10 bases are a match to TRBD2. The CDR3 is 14 residues long. V gave up 6 bases and J gave up 0 bases; unmatched junction bases: 2. Germline V CDR1 and CDR2: MNHEY, SVGAGI.

The chain combines TRBV18 with TRBJ2-3; TRBD1 matches at 9 bases. Germline CDR1 is KGHSH and CDR2 is LQKENI. CDR3 size: 17 residues. Germline trimming cut 3 bases from V and 1 base from J; bases unmatched to any gene: 8. CDR3 loop: CASSPGTGFKRTDTQYF. The CDR3 nucleotides read TGTGCCAGCTCACCCGGGACAGGGTTTAAACGCACAGATACGCAGTATTTT.

This clone was observed once. The CDR3 sequence: CASSIGTEETQYF. The CDR3 coding sequence is TGCGCCAGCAGCATAGGGACAGAAGAGACCCAGTACTTC. J is TRBJ2-5 and V is TRBV5-1; TRBD1 agrees at 7 bases. J gave up 3 bases and V 4 bases, and 3 bases lay outside the gene matches. Germline V CDR1 and CDR2: SGHRS, YFSETQ. The CDR3 contains 13 residues. Variable domain in full (rest from reference TRBV5-1 and TRBJ2-5): KAGVTQTPRYLIKTRGQQVTLSCSPISGHRSVSWYQQTPGQGLQFLFEYFSETQRNKGNFPGRFSGRQFSNSRSEMNVSTLELGDSALYLCASSIGTEETQYFGPGTRLLVL.

CDR3 sequence reads: CASSSTGELGAGELFF. The DNA of the CDR3 is TGTGCCAGCAGCTCGACAGGGGAACTTGGGGCCGGGGAGCTGTTTTTT. The chain has TRBV5-6 and TRBJ2-2, with 8 bases aligning to TRBD1. Germline loops: CDR1 SGHDT, CDR2 YYEEEE. The CDR3 is 16 residues long. The V and J ends lost 3 bases and 6 bases, in that order; junction bases with no gene match: 10. The variable domain in full, completed from reference TRBV5-6 and TRBJ2-2, reads DAGVTQSPTHLIKTRGQQVTLRCSPKSGHDTVSWYQQALGQGPQFIFQYYEEEERQRGNFPDRFSGHQFPNYSSELNVNALLLGDSALYLCASSSTGELGAGELFFGEGSRLTVL.

This chain connects TRBV9 to TRBJ2-3, with 7 bases matching TRBD2. Germline V CDR1 and CDR2: SGDLS, YYNGEE. CDR3 length: 16 residues. Germline trimming cut 0 bases from V and 0 bases from J; bases unmatched to any gene: 4. Written as DNA, the CDR3 is TGTGCCAGCAGCGTAGGGGGAGGGGAAAGCACAGATACGCAGTATTTT. This gives the protein CASSVGGGESTDTQYF.